Presented here are 21 T cell receptor beta chains from one specimen sequenced in a study of shared clonotypes between healthy human individuals. Profiling relied on immunoSEQ multiplex PCR, and the TCRdb table lists in-frame clones only, not all of them. Among about 2.4 million clones listed, 80% to 95% were seen once. Sequencing was done on a sample of naive CD4+ T cells from PBMCs. Subset noted: CD45RA+ positively selected. The receptors derive from a man younger than 35 in good health. Some clones in this sample may be carry-over from other donors' samples.

Only one count was recorded for this clone. The CDR3 DNA is TGTGCAAGTCGCTTAAGCGGTCCTCTTGTCGGGGGAACGAACACCGGGGAGCTGTTTTTT. Protein sequence: CASRLSGPLVGGTNTGELFF. This chain links TRBV12-2 with TRBJ2-2; the table's D gene call, TRBD2, was not cross checked with the DNA. TRBV12-2 is annotated as a pseudogene. This CDR3 is 20 amino acids long.

Notes on this clone: The sample carries other DNA sequences with the same CDR3. The chain combines TRBV30 with TRBJ1-4; the D is unclear. Germline CDR1 GTSNPN, CDR2 SVGIG (reference sequence). The germline V and J ends were trimmed by 1 base and 4 bases, with 7 bases remaining between them. CDR3 size: 13 residues. CDR3 amino acids: CAWSARSNEKLFF. CDR3 coding DNA: TGTGCCTGGAGTGCCCGAAGTAATGAAAAACTGTTTTTT.

As for this clone: Other DNA sequences of this sample code for an identical CDR3. The chain's CDR3 is CASSFQGNTEAFF. The CDR3 nucleotides are TGTGCCAGCAGCTTTCAAGGTAACACTGAAGCTTTCTTT. This chain joins TRBV11-3 and TRBJ1-1; unclear D gene. This CDR3 region has 13 residues. CDR1 SGHNT and CDR2 YENEEA come from the germline V gene. Trimming shortened V by 3 bases and J by 2 bases, and 7 bases separated the two germline ends.

This chain connects TRBV7-2 to TRBJ1-2; D unclear. Between the trimmed V and J ends, which lost 4 bases and 10 bases, there was a span of 19 bases. Germline V gene sequence: CDR1 SGHTA, CDR2 FQGNSA. The CDR3 runs to 14 residues. The CDR3 coding sequence is TGTGCCAGCAGCTCCAAAAGGCAGGCCCCGCTCTACACCTTC. Amino acids: CASSSKRQAPLYTF.

CDR3 sequence (DNA): TGTGCCAGCAGTGAAGTTGGGTCCAGTTACACCTTC. This sequence encodes CASSEVGSSYTF. The chain couples TRBV6-1 to TRBJ1-2, with no clear D. The CDR3 runs 12 residues. Germline V gene lookup returns CDR1 MNHNS and CDR2 SASEGT. V was trimmed by 1 base and J by 11 bases, leaving 11 bases between them.

In this sample, this clone turned up once. CDR3 protein: CASSFARTNTEAFF. CDR3 coding DNA: TGTGCCAGCAGTTTTGCGCGTACGAACACTGAAGCTTTCTTT. J is TRBJ1-1 and V is TRBV27, with D unresolved. CDR3 size: 14 residues. The germline gives CDR1 MNHEY, CDR2 SMNVEV (reference sequence). Trimming cost V 3 bases and J 1 base, with 9 bases left between them.

The chain uses TRBV27 and TRBJ2-3, with D maybe TRBD1 (6 bases). V lost 6 bases and J lost 2, with 12 bases in between. The CDR3 spans 14 residues. The germline V gene has CDR1 MNHEY and CDR2 SMNVEV (reference sequence). The CDR3 DNA reads as TGTGCCAGCAGAAAAGGGGGACCCACAGATACGCAGTATTTT. Its protein is CASRKGGPTDTQYF.

CDR3 region: CASSSYPTGNYGYTF. DNA of the CDR3: TGCGCCAGCAGCTCCTACCCGACAGGGAACTATGGCTACACCTTC. V and J are TRBV5-1 and TRBJ1-2; 7 bases line up with TRBD1. Trimming removed 3 bases from V and 2 bases from J; junction bases left unmatched: 7. The CDR3 runs 15 residues. Germline CDR1 reads SGHRS; CDR2 reads YFSETQ.

J is TRBJ2-7 and V is TRBV15; no reliable D call. Per the germline V gene, CDR1 is LNHNV and CDR2 is YYDKDF (reference sequence). V lost 5 bases and J 6 bases, leaving 11 bases between the germline ends. The CDR3 contains 12 residues. The CDR3 region has the DNA TGTGCCACCAGCTACCCCAGACGCGAGCAGTACTTC. Protein: CATSYPRREQYF.

The chain couples TRBV5-4 to TRBJ2-7; possibly TRBD1 for D (6 bases). The CDR3 length is 15 residues. V was trimmed by 4 bases and J by 3 bases, leaving 17 bases between them. Germline V gene data show CDR1 as SGHNT and CDR2 as YYREEE (reference sequence). The CDR3 nucleotides are TGTGCCAGCAGCAAAGAAACAGGGACAAACTACGAGCAGTACTTC. Its protein is CASSKETGTNYEQYF.

The DNA for the CDR3 is TGTGCCAGCAGCTTAGTGCAGGGGGCTCGTGAGACCCAGTACTTC. Translating it yields CASSLVQGARETQYF. The genes are TRBV7-2 and TRBJ2-5; 8 nucleotides align to TRBD1. Germline V gene lookup returns CDR1 SGHTA and CDR2 FQGNSA. The V and J ends lost 1 base and 5 bases, in that order; junction bases with no gene match: 6. CDR3 length: 15 residues.

The genes are TRBV30 and TRBJ2-3; D perhaps matches TRBD2 (6 bases). Between the trimmed V and J ends, which lost 3 bases and 1 base, there was a span of 14 bases. This CDR3 has 15 residues. Germline lookup yields CDR1 GTSNPN and CDR2 SVGIG (reference sequence). DNA of the CDR3: TGTGCCTGGAGCGGGGTGTTAGCGGGCACAGATACGCAGTATTTT. Translation gives CAWSGVLAGTDTQYF.

This clone was recorded only once. The J gene is TRBJ1-1, the V gene TRBV10-3; TRBD1 agrees at 10 bases. The CDR3 covers 16 residues. J lost 6 bases, V lost 3 bases, and 10 bases had no gene match. CDR1 is ENHRY, CDR2 SYGVKD, per germline. The CDR3 region is CAISDEGQGSSAEAFF. CDR3 DNA: TGTGCCATCAGTGATGAGGGACAGGGGTCTTCGGCTGAAGCTTTCTTT.

On this clone itself: Its ends do not fully match the called genes, so a read error is possible. V gene TRBV18 combines with J gene TRBJ2-2; D is possibly TRBD1 (6 bases). The CDR3 totals 17 residues. The V gene's germline CDR1 is KGHSH and CDR2 LQKENI. DNA of the CDR3: TGTGCCAGCGCACCTCGTCCTGCAGGGGCGAACACCGGGGAGCTGTTTTTT. It encodes CASAPRPAGANTGELFF.

This chain connects TRBV7-8 to TRBJ2-2, with D perhaps matching TRBD2 (6 bases). CDR1 is SGHVS and CDR2 is FQNEAQ in the germline V gene. The CDR3 has 14 residues. The V gene lost 5 bases and the J gene lost 7 bases, with 14 bases spanning the gap. The CDR3 protein is CASSPLRAGGELFF. In nucleotides, the CDR3 is TGTGCCAGCAGCCCACTGAGAGCGGGCGGGGAGCTGTTTTTT.

V is TRBV2 and J is TRBJ2-7; D might be TRBD1 or TRBD2, each matching 5 bases. Trimming shortened V by 6 bases and J by 0 bases, and 12 bases separated the two germline ends. Looked up from germline, CDR1 is SNHLY and CDR2 is FYNNEI. CDR3 size: 14 residues. The CDR3, as DNA: TGTGCCAGCAGCCAGGCAGGGAGCTCCTACGAGCAGTACTTC. Encoded protein: CASSQAGSSYEQYF.

As concerns this clone: Different DNA sequences within this sample yield the same CDR3. This chain uses TRBV6-5 with TRBJ2-7, with D perhaps TRBD1 or TRBD2 (5 bases each). The germline gives CDR1 MNHEY, CDR2 SVGAGI. V shed 0 bases and J shed 2 bases, with 8 bases lying between them. This CDR3 region has 14 residues. CDR3 sequence: CASSYSWGTYEQYF. DNA for the CDR3: TGTGCCAGCAGTTACTCGTGGGGGACCTACGAGCAGTACTTC.

This clone was recorded only once. V usage is TRBV5-1 and J usage is TRBJ2-6; no firm D call. CDR3 length: 16 amino acids. Trimming took 4 bases from V and 4 from J, leaving 15 bases between them. CDR1 and CDR2 (germline): SGHRS, YFSETQ. The CDR3 nucleotides read TGCGCCAGCAGCCCCAGCGCAGGAGCCGGGGCCAACGTCCTGACTTTC. Translated: CASSPSAGAGANVLTF.

This chain joins TRBV6-5 and TRBJ2-7; the D gene could be TRBD1 or TRBD2 (7 bases each). Germline CDR1 and CDR2: MNHEY and SVGAGI. This CDR3 contains 14 residues. The V gene lost 6 bases and the J gene lost 4 bases, with 16 bases spanning the gap. As DNA, the CDR3 is TGTGCCAGCAGCCACCGACAGGGACTATACGAGCAGTACTTC. Translated: CASSHRQGLYEQYF.

Here the CDR3 reads CASRDRVPNEQFF. The DNA for the CDR3 is TGTGCCAGCCGGGACAGGGTTCCCAATGAGCAGTTCTTC. The chain links TRBV19 to TRBJ2-1; 9 bases align to TRBD1. The CDR3 is 13 amino acids. V was clipped by 9 bases and J by 6 bases; unmatched bases: 6. Germline loops: CDR1 LNHDA, CDR2 SQIVND (reference sequence).

The chain employs TRBV27 and TRBJ2-4; D gene uncertain. V lost 6 bases, J lost 5 bases, and 17 bases lay in between. Germline V lookup: CDR1 MNHEY, CDR2 SMNVEV (reference sequence). This CDR3 spans 15 amino acids. In DNA form, the CDR3 reads TGTGCCAGCAGCTCAGTGCATCCGGAAGAAAACATTCAGTACTTC. Its protein product is CASSSVHPEENIQYF.